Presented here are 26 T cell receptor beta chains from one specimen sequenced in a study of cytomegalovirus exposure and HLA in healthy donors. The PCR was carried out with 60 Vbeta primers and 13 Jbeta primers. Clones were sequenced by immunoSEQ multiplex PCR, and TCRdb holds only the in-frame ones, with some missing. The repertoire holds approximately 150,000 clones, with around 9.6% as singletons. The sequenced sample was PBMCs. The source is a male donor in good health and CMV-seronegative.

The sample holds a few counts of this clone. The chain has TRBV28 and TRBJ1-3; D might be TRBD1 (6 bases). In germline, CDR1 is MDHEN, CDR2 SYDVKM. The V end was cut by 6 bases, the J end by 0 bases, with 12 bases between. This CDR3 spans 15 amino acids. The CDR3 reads CASREQGRSGNTIYF. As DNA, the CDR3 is TGTGCCAGCAGAGAACAGGGTCGCTCTGGAAACACCATATATTTT.

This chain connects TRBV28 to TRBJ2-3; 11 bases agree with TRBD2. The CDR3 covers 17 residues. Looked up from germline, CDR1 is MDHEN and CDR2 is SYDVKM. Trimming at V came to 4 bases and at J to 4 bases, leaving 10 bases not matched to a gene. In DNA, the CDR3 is TGTGCCAGCAGTTCACTAGCGGGGGAGGATATCGCAGATACGCAGTATTTT. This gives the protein CASSSLAGEDIADTQYF.

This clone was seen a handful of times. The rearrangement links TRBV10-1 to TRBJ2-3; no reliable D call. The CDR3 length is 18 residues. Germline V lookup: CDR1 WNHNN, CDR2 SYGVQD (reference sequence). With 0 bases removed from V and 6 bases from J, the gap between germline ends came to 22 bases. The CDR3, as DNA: TGCGCCAGCAGTGAGTCAGCGAAGGAGCCCCCTGAGGCTGATACGCAGTATTTT. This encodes CASSESAKEPPEADTQYF.

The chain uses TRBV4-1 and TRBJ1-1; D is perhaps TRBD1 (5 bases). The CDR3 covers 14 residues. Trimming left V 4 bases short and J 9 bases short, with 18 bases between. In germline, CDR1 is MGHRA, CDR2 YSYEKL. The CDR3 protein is CASSPPGRGSKAFF. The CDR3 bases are TGCGCCAGCAGCCCGCCCGGGCGGGGGTCGAAAGCTTTCTTT.

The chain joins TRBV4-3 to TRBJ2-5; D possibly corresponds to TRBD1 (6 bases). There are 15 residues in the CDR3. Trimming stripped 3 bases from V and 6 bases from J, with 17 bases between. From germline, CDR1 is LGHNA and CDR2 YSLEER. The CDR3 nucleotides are TGCGCCAGCAGCCAGGCCCTTGGACAGTGGCAGACCCAGTACTTC. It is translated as CASSQALGQWQTQYF.

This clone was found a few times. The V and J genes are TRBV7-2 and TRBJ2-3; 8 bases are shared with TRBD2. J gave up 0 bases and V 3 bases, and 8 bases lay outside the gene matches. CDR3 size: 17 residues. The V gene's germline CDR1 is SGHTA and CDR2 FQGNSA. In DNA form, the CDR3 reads TGTGCCAGCAGCTTGTTGGGGCTAGCGGGCAGCACAGATACGCAGTATTTT. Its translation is CASSLLGLAGSTDTQYF.

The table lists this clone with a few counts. CDR3 sequence (DNA): TGTGCCAGCAGTGACCAGGCAAACACTGAAGCTTTCTTT. Protein sequence: CASSDQANTEAFF. This sequence joins TRBV6-4 and TRBJ1-1; D unresolved. The ends were cut back, 2 bases at V and 2 bases at J, with 6 bases in the middle. CDR1 and CDR2 from the germline V gene are MRHNA and SNTAGT. CDR3 length: 13 amino acids.

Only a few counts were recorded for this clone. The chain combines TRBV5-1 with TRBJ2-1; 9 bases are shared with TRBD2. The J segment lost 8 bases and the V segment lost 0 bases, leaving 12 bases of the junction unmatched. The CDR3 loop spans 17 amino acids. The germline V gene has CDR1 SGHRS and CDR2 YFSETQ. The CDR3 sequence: CASSLALGGGAWHEQFF. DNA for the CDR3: TGCGCCAGCAGCTTGGCCCTCGGCGGGGGGGCCTGGCATGAGCAGTTCTTC.

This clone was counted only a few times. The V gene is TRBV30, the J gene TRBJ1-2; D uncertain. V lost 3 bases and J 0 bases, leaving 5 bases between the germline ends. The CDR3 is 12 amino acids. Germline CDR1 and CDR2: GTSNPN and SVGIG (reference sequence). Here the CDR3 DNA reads TGTGCCTGGAGATTCGCTAACTATGGCTACACCTTC. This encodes CAWRFANYGYTF.

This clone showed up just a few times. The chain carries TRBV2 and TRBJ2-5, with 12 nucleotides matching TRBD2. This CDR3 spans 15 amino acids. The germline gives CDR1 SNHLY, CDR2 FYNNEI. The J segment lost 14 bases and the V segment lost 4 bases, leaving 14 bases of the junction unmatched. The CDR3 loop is CASSVGQLAGGTKYF. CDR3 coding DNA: TGTGCCAGCAGTGTGGGTCAACTAGCGGGGGGCACCAAATACTTC.

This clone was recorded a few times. The CDR3 here is CASSYAREWEQYF. DNA of the CDR3: TGTGCCAGCAGTTACGCCAGGGAATGGGAGCAGTACTTC. This rearrangement joins TRBV6-8 to TRBJ2-7, with TRBD1 as a possible D gene (5 bases). Trimming took 2 bases from V and 7 from J, leaving 12 bases between them. The germline gives CDR1 MNHGY, CDR2 SAAAGT. The CDR3 loop spans 13 amino acids.

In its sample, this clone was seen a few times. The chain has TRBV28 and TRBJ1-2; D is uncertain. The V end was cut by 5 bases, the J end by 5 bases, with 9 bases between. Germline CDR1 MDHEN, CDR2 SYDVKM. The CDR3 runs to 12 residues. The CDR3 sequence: CASSPTLYGYTF. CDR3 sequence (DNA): TGTGCCAGCAGTCCAACATTATATGGCTACACCTTC.

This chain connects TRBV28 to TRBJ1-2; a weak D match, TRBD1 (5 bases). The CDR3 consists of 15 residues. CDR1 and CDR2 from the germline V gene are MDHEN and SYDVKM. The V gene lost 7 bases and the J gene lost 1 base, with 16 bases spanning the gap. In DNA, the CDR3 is TGTGCCAGCACCGCGGGACTCGGAGTTAACTATGGCTACACCTTC. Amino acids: CASTAGLGVNYGYTF.

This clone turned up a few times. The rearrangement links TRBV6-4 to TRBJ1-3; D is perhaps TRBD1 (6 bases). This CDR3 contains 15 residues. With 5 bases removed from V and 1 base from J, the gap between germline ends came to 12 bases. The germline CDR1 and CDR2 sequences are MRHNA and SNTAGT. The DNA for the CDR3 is TGTGCCAGCAGTTGGGCCAGGGGATCTGGAAACACCATATATTTT. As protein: CASSWARGSGNTIYF.

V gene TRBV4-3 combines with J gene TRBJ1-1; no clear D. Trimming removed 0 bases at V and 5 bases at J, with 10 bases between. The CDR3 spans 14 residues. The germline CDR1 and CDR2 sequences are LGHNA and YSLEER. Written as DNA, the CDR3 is TGCGCCAGCAGCCAAGATAGGGCGGGGACTGAAGCTTTCTTT. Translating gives CASSQDRAGTEAFF.

The CDR3 here is CASSLGGVQETQYF. The CDR3 bases are TGTGCCAGCAGCCTAGGAGGTGTCCAAGAGACCCAGTACTTC. V and J are TRBV11-3 and TRBJ2-5; possible D gene TRBD2, 5 bases. Germline V gene lookup returns CDR1 SGHNT and CDR2 YENEEA. CDR3 length: 14 amino acids. The V and J ends lost 5 bases and 1 base respectively, with 11 bases between them.

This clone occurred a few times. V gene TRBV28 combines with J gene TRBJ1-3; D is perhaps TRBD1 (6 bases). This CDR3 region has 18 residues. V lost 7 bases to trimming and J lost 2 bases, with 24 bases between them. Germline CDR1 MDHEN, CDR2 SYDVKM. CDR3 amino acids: CASTPTPGDKRAGNTIYF. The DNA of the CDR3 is TGTGCCAGCACCCCCACCCCCGGGGACAAAAGAGCTGGAAACACCATATATTTT.

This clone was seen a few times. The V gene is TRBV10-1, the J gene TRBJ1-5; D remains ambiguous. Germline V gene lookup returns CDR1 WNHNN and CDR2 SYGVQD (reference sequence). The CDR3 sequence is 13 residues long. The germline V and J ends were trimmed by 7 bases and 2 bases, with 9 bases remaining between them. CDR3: CASISSCNQPQHF. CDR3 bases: TGCGCCAGCATTAGCTCCTGCAATCAGCCCCAGCATTTT.

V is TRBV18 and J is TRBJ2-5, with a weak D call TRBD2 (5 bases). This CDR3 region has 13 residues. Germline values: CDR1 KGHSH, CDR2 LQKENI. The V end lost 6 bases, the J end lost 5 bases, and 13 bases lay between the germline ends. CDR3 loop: CASSPFGVETQYF. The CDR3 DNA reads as TGTGCCAGCTCGCCCTTCGGGGTTGAGACCCAGTACTTC. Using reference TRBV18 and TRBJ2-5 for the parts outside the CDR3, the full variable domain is NAGVMQNPRHLVRRRGQEARLRCSPMKGHSHVYWYRQLPEEGLKFMVYLQKENIIDESGMPKERFSAEFPKEGPSILRIQQVVRGDSAAYFCASSPFGVETQYFGPGTRLLVL.

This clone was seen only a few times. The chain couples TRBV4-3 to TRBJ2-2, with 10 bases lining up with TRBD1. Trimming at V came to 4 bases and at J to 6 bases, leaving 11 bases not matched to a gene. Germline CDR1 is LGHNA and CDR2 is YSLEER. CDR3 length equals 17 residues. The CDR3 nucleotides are TGCGCCAGCAGCCGAAAAACCGGGACAGGGGACCCCGGGGAGCTGTTTTTT. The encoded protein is CASSRKTGTGDPGELFF.

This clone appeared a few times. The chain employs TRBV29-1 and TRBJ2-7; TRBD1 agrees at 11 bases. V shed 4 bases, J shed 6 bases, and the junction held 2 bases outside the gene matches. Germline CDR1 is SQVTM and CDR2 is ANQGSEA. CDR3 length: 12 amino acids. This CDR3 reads CSVGTGGGEQYF. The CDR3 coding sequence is TGCAGCGTTGGGACAGGGGGCGGCGAGCAGTACTTC.

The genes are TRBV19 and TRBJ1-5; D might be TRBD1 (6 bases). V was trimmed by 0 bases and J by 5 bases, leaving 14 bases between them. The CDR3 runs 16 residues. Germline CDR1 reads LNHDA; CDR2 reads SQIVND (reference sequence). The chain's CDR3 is CASSIESQGIDQPQHF. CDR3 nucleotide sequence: TGTGCCAGTAGTATAGAATCACAGGGAATAGATCAGCCCCAGCATTTT.

The CDR3 region is CASSLMEGAGETQYF. Here the CDR3 DNA reads TGTGCCAGCAGCTTAATGGAGGGGGCCGGAGAGACCCAGTACTTC. The rearrangement uses TRBV7-3 and TRBJ2-5; possibly TRBD1 for D (7 bases). The V gene lost 1 base and the J gene lost 4 bases, with 13 bases spanning the gap. Per the germline V gene, CDR1 is SGHTA and CDR2 is FQGTGA. There are 15 residues in the CDR3. The full variable domain, in which reference TRBV7-3 and TRBJ2-5 provide the parts outside the CDR3, is GAGVSQTPSNKVTEKGKYVELRCDPISGHTALYWYRQSLGQGPEFLIYFQGTGAADDSGLPNDRFFAVRPEGSVSTLKIQRTERGDSAVYLCASSLMEGAGETQYFGPGTRLLVL.

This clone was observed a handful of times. CDR3: CASTSTETQYF. In nucleotides, the CDR3 is TGTGCCAGCACTAGCACAGAGACCCAGTACTTC. The V and J genes are TRBV2 and TRBJ2-5; D is perhaps TRBD2 (5 bases). Between the trimmed V and J ends, which lost 7 bases and 4 bases, there was a span of 7 bases. Germline loops: CDR1 SNHLY, CDR2 FYNNEI. CDR3 length: 11 amino acids.

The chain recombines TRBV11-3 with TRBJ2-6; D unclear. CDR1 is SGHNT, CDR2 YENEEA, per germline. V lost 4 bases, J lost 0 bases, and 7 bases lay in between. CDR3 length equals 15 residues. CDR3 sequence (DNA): TGTGCCAGCAGCTCCGGTTACTCTGGGGCCAACGTCCTGACTTTC. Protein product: CASSSGYSGANVLTF.

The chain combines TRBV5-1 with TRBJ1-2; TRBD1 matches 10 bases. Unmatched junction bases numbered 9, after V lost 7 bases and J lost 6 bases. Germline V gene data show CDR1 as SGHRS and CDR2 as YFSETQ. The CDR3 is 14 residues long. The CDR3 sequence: CASRLYGTGDGYTF. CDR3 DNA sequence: TGCGCCAGCCGACTTTACGGGACAGGGGATGGCTACACCTTC.